This T cell receptor (beta chain) was retrieved from a study of Ad26.COV2.S vaccination and SARS-CoV-2 variants. Documented treatment: around 19 received Ad26.COV2.S at low or high dose, single or two shots; about 5 received placebo; per-sample allocation not given. On day 63 after the first injection, vaccine and placebo recipients gave samples. Assay: immunoSEQ multiplex PCR; the TCRdb copy retains only in-frame clones and omits some. The sample gives around 300,000 clones, around 88% of which show up once; about 5% is in the top ten. The CDR3 loop spans 17 amino acids. The germline V gene encodes CDR1 MGHRA and CDR2 YSYEKL. V shed 1 base and J shed 4 bases, with 16 bases lying between them. This clone has only one observation.

This receptor was obtained from a person between 18 and 60 years old who received the Ad26.COV2.S COVID-19 vaccine or a placebo. The chain recombines TRBV4-1 with TRBJ2-2, with a tentative D call TRBD2 (6 bases). The sequencing here drew on peripheral blood, taken in a trial of Ad26.COV2.S vaccine versus placebo. This chain's CDR3 is CASSQGRREAGTGELFF. The CDR3 DNA is TGCGCCAGCAGCCAAGGCCGCAGGGAGGCGGGCACCGGGGAGCTGTTTTTT.